The source of this T cell receptor (beta chain) is a study of blood T cell repertoires in COVID-19. As for the study in general: The origin of the acute and convalescent COVID-19 samples was the United States, Italy and Spain.

How the authors handled the data: Amplified reference gene primers provided the basis for estimating nucleated cell counts. Clones were read by immunoSEQ multiplex PCR, and TCRdb kept only the in-frame ones, dropping some. The V and J calls and clone size are taken from that table; D and trimming were inferred from the DNA. The data show approximately 400,000 clones, approximately 93% seen once. The CDR3 is made up of 16 amino acids. The V gene end was trimmed by 3 bases and the J gene end by 4 bases; junction bases not matched to a gene: 7. Germline loops: CDR1 SGHVS, CDR2 FQNEAQ. This clone was seen only once. Within the 2 weeks before study entry, each person in the exposed group met a COVID-19 case.

The TCR was taken from a woman aged 40-49 years who had been exposed to COVID-19. The sequenced sample was PBMCs or T cells enriched from blood (not recorded which). This sequence joins TRBV7-8 and TRBJ2-3; 10 positions match TRBD2. CDR3 nucleotide sequence: TGTGCCAGCAGCTTTATAGCGGGGGGCGTTTCAGATACGCAGTATTTT. This gives the protein CASSFIAGGVSDTQYF. The full variable domain, completed using reference TRBV7-8 and TRBJ2-3, is GAGVSQSPRYKVAKRGQDVALRCDPISGHVSLFWYQQALGQGPEFLTYFQNEAQLDKSGLPSDRFFAERPEGSVSTLKIQRTQQEDSAVYLCASSFIAGGVSDTQYFGPGTRLTVL.